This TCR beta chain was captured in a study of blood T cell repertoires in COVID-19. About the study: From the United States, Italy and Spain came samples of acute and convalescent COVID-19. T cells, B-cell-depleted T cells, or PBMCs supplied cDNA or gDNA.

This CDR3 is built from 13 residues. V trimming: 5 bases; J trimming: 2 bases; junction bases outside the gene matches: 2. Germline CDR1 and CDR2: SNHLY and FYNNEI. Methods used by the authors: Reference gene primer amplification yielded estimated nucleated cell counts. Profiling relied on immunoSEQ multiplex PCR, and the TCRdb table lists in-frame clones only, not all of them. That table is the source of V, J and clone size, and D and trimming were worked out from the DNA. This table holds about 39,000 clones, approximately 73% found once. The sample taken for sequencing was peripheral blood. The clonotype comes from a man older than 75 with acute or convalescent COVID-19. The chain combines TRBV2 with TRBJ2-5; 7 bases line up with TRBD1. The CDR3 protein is CASSLDRQETQYF. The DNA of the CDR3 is TGTGCCAGCAGTCTGGACAGGCAAGAGACCCAGTACTTC.